A single sample gave rise to the 9 T cell receptor beta chains below, sequenced in a study of blood T cells in healthy people across ages. Combining a sample-barcoded 5' primer with a J-beta primer mix, a second PCR ran for roughly 6 to 12 cycles. Each CDR3 protein gets one entry after TCRdb re-called the 5' RACE reads with MiXCR. The sample gives some 1,000,000 distinct CDR3 sequences, 25% of which show up once; approximately 0.79% is in the top ten. The same sample was also studied in work on T cells of mothers and their children.

The sample was blood. Receptors originate from a girl aged 2 to 10 in good health.

J is TRBJ1-1 and V is TRBV11-3; no clear D gene. V was pared by 4 bases and J by 8 bases, with 20 bases between. There are 15 residues in the CDR3. Germline V gene sequence: CDR1 SGHNT, CDR2 YENEEA. The CDR3 nucleotides are TGTGCCAGCAGCTCATTACACATCGGCAGGACCGAAGCTTTCTTT. Amino acids: CASSSLHIGRTEAFF.

The V call is TRBV20-1, the J call TRBJ2-4, with no clear D. The CDR3 totals 11 residues. Germline CDR1 reads DFQATT; CDR2 reads SNEGSKA (reference sequence). Here the CDR3 DNA reads TGCACTACTCTAGCCAAAAACATTCAGTACTTC. This sequence encodes CTTLAKNIQYF.

The chain links TRBV7-2 to TRBJ1-5; 7 bases fit TRBD1. The CDR3 runs 15 residues. Trimming removed 3 bases from V and 3 bases from J; junction bases left unmatched: 5. Germline CDR1 reads SGHTA; CDR2 reads FQGNSA. CDR3 amino acids: CASSFGDSFNQPQHF. Written as DNA, the CDR3 is TGTGCCAGCAGCTTTGGGGACAGCTTCAATCAGCCCCAGCATTTT.

This clonotype was counted only a few times. The rearrangement uses TRBV5-1 and TRBJ1-2; D is unresolved. V shed 0 bases and J shed 4 bases, with 13 bases lying between them. The CDR3 contains 15 residues. Germline V gene data show CDR1 as SGHRS and CDR2 as YFSETQ. Written as DNA, the CDR3 is TGCGCCAGCAGCTTGGGCTCTTCAGGCGGCTATGGCTACACCTTC. Its translation: CASSLGSSGGYGYTF.

This chain links TRBV5-6 with TRBJ2-3; 8 nucleotides agree with TRBD1. The CDR3 sequence is 15 residues long. Germline CDR1 reads SGHDT; CDR2 reads YYEEEE. With 2 bases clipped from V and 12 bases from J, the junction kept 14 bases outside the gene matches. The CDR3 region has the DNA TGTGCCAGCAGCTTCATCGGACAGGGAGTATCTAACCAGTATTTT. This translates into CASSFIGQGVSNQYF.

This clonotype showed up just a few times. The V gene is TRBV20-1, the J gene TRBJ2-7; 8 positions agree with TRBD2. Germline loops: CDR1 DFQATT, CDR2 SNEGSKA (reference sequence). Unmatched junction bases numbered 11, after V lost 1 base and J lost 6 bases. CDR3 length: 15 amino acids. CDR3 coding DNA: TGCAGTGCTAGAGGTATCAGGCGGGGGGATGGCGAGCAGTACTTC. It encodes CSARGIRRGDGEQYF.

This chain uses TRBV20-1 with TRBJ1-4, with D perhaps matching TRBD1 (5 bases). Germline V gene data show CDR1 as DFQATT and CDR2 as SNEGSKA (reference sequence). V lost 6 bases, J lost 3 bases, and 20 bases lay in between. The CDR3 is 16 residues long. The CDR3 protein is CSAPRAGAYSNEKLFF. DNA of the CDR3: TGCAGTGCACCTCGGGCCGGGGCATATTCTAATGAAAAACTGTTTTTT.

The V gene is TRBV4-1, the J gene TRBJ1-4; no clear D gene. The CDR3 runs to 15 residues. V was shortened by 0 bases and J by 4 bases, with 9 bases between the two germline ends. Germline V gives CDR1 MGHRA, CDR2 YSYEKL. CDR3 in amino acids: CASSQEARGNEKLFF. DNA of the CDR3: TGCGCCAGCAGCCAAGAAGCGAGAGGTAATGAAAAACTGTTTTTT.

The rearrangement joins TRBV7-9 to TRBJ2-5; D call uncertain. Germline V lookup: CDR1 SEHNR, CDR2 FQNEAQ (reference sequence). Trimming shortened V by 5 bases and J by 8 bases, and 12 bases separated the two germline ends. This CDR3 has 12 amino acids. In DNA form, the CDR3 reads TGTGCCAGCAGCCCCTCGGGCCCTACCCAGTACTTC. It translates to CASSPSGPTQYF.